These T cell receptor beta chains were read from a single sample in a study of blood T cell repertoires in COVID-19. Measured with immunoSEQ multiplex PCR; TCRdb has only the in-frame clones, and not every one. The data contain 270,000 or so clones, approximately 91% of them seen just once; the ten biggest clones take up approximately 2.5%. Material for sequencing was PBMCs or T cells enriched from blood (not recorded which). The receptors stem from a woman in her forties with acute COVID-19. CDR3s leave out the opening cysteine and the closing phenylalanine or tryptophan.

TRBV11-2 ASSFLGSTDTQY
TRBV14 ASSQVGYGYT
TRBV28 ASSLGGASTDTQY
TRBV7-3 ASSLDPTGDTEAF
TRBV19 ASSISSGRQDTQY
TRBV6-1 ASSEQGEKQY
TRBV5-5 ASTISGANVLT
TRBV6-5 ASSTGGSGANVLT
TRBV28 ASSFIDRGDQPQH
TRBV6-6 ASSYSGLAGPGELF
TRBV19 ASIATGGLNTIY
TRBV4-1 ASKDRGQRNTEAF
TRBV7-9 ASRRTGRQGF
TRBV11-3 ASSLRTSGVNEQF
TRBV15 ATSRNRQGNQPQH
TRBV2 ASTPWTGVLETQY
TRBV27 ASSSGGLGGANVLT
TRBV5-4 ASSLGGTGWNTEAF
TRBV7-8 ASSLRGGTEAF
TRBV3-1/TRBV3-2 ASSPNAGNTIY
TRBV5-1 ASSLEGQVYGYT
TRBV29-1 SVFGQDYGYT
TRBV9 ASSFGGRATDTQY
TRBV4-3 ASSQGLEENSYEQY
TRBV7-9 ASSPPAGLAETQY
TRBV15 ATSRGPGRAYGYT
TRBV2 ASRVRGSSYEQY
TRBV7-8 ASRVRGRLEVSGANVLT
TRBV12-3/TRBV12-4 ASGPSGYEQY
TRBV19 ASSTSSGRYNEQF
TRBV5-1 ASSLATGGAMGAF
TRBV10-3 AISPGEGYGYT
TRBV6-5 ASHRGSYEQY
TRBV28 ASSSGREKLF
TRBV2 ASSPDRAILGSPLH
TRBV11-2 ASRLGRGGYRTEAF
TRBV6-5 ASRRLGADSYEQY
TRBV5-1 ASSRRTVSYEQY
TRBV4-2 ASSQEGDSQNSPLH
TRBV18 ASSLLVGSTDTQY
TRBV5-1 ASSFAEPPYEQY
TRBV5-5 ASSLLQGSSGNTIY
TRBV27 ASHARDMIFRVVTNEKLF
TRBV2 ASSEGQASTDTQY
TRBV29-1 SVAVNTEAF